These T cell receptor beta chains were read from a single sample in a study of CD4 T cells in relation to SARS-CoV-2 and coronaviruses. This table comes from immunoSEQ multiplex PCR, and its TCRdb copy is limited to in-frame clones, with some not included. This sample has about 22,000 clones, with 60% to 80% found just once. The antigens of these receptors remain unknown. Sequenced: CD4+ T cells from PBMCs, cultured in vitro. Receptors were obtained from a human donor in good health. Both conserved end residues are part of each CDR3. Fields, in order: clone size, D gene, J gene, V gene, CDR3 DNA, CDR3 protein. A D gene is named only where the DNA matches it firmly. Clone sizes are given selectively: once, few, many, or a class where the clone is expanded.

abundance: .; d_gene: .; j_gene: TRBJ1-1; v_gene: TRBV6-5; CDR3nt: TGTGCCAGCAGTTATGGCCTAAGCCTTGAAGCTTTCTTT; CDR3aa: CASSYGLSLEAFF
abundance: .; d_gene: .; j_gene: TRBJ1-2; v_gene: TRBV20-1; CDR3nt: TGCAGTGCTAGCTTGGAATATGGCTACACCTTC; CDR3aa: CSASLEYGYTF
abundance: .; d_gene: .; j_gene: TRBJ1-5; v_gene: TRBV12-3/TRBV12-4; CDR3nt: TGTGCCAGCAGCCAACCATCTCAGCCCCAGCATTTT; CDR3aa: CASSQPSQPQHF
abundance: .; d_gene: .; j_gene: TRBJ2-5; v_gene: TRBV3-1/TRBV3-2; CDR3nt: TGTGCCAGCAGCCGAAGTTGGGATAGCGCACAGCAAGAGACCCAGTACTTC; CDR3aa: CASSRSWDSAQQETQYF
abundance: .; d_gene: TRBD1; j_gene: TRBJ2-5; v_gene: TRBV7-9; CDR3nt: TGTGCCAGCAGCTTCGGGGGACAGGAGTTCGCGACCCAGTACTTC; CDR3aa: CASSFGGQEFATQYF
abundance: few; d_gene: .; j_gene: TRBJ1-2; v_gene: TRBV7-3; CDR3nt: TGTGCCAGCAGCTTAGAGGAGTTTCGGGGCTACACCTTC; CDR3aa: CASSLEEFRGYTF
abundance: .; d_gene: .; j_gene: TRBJ2-7; v_gene: TRBV19; CDR3nt: TGTGCCAGTAGTGTCACAGTAGTATCTTACGAGCAGTACTTC; CDR3aa: CASSVTVVSYEQYF
abundance: .; d_gene: TRBD1; j_gene: TRBJ2-6; v_gene: TRBV5-5; CDR3nt: TGTGCCAGCAGCCTGAGAGGGCGGGACAGGGGTGAGTCCGGGGCCAACGTCCTGACTTTC; CDR3aa: CASSLRGRDRGESGANVLTF
abundance: .; d_gene: TRBD1; j_gene: TRBJ1-3; v_gene: TRBV7-9; CDR3nt: TGTGCCAGCAGCCCACAGGGGGCCGTGATCTTGGACACCATATATTTT; CDR3aa: CASSPQGAVILDTIYF
abundance: .; d_gene: .; j_gene: TRBJ1-6; v_gene: TRBV12-3/TRBV12-4; CDR3nt: TGTGCCAGCAGTCCCCATTTGATTTCACCCCTCCACTTT; CDR3aa: CASSPHLISPLHF
abundance: .; d_gene: TRBD1; j_gene: TRBJ2-7; v_gene: TRBV2; CDR3nt: TGTGCCAGCAGTGTATCACAGGGGGCGCGTGAGCAGTACTTC; CDR3aa: CASSVSQGAREQYF
abundance: .; d_gene: TRBD1; j_gene: TRBJ1-1; v_gene: TRBV19; CDR3nt: TGTGCCAGTAGTATAGGGGACAGCCGGACTGAAGCTTTCTTT; CDR3aa: CASSIGDSRTEAFF
abundance: .; d_gene: .; j_gene: TRBJ2-7; v_gene: TRBV12-3/TRBV12-4; CDR3nt: TGTGCCAGCAGTTTGGTTGAATACGAGCAGTACTTC; CDR3aa: CASSLVEYEQYF
abundance: .; d_gene: TRBD2; j_gene: TRBJ2-3; v_gene: TRBV6-5; CDR3nt: TGTGCCAGCAGTTCTCGGGACTATCGCACAGATACGCAGTATTTT; CDR3aa: CASSSRDYRTDTQYF
abundance: .; d_gene: TRBD1; j_gene: TRBJ2-3; v_gene: TRBV24-1; CDR3nt: TGTGCCACCAGTGACAGCTCCGGGACAGGATTGGGCACAGATACGCAGTATTTT; CDR3aa: CATSDSSGTGLGTDTQYF
abundance: .; d_gene: .; j_gene: TRBJ1-5; v_gene: TRBV4-2; CDR3nt: TGTGCCAGCAGCCAAGATGCGGGATGGGGTCAGCCCCAGCATTTT; CDR3aa: CASSQDAGWGQPQHF